This T cell receptor beta chain was obtained from a study of shared clonotypes between healthy human individuals. Clones were read by immunoSEQ multiplex PCR, and TCRdb kept only the in-frame ones, dropping some. Here the sample spans hundreds of thousands of clones, 76% being singletons. Germline lookup yields CDR1 SGHRS and CDR2 YFSETQ. The V gene end was trimmed by 0 bases and the J gene end by 4 bases; junction bases not matched to a gene: 5. The CDR3 is made up of 17 amino acids. The chain recombines TRBV5-1 with TRBJ2-5; 14 bases align to TRBD2. This receptor was obtained from a middle-aged woman in good health. Some clones in this sample may be carry-over from other donors' samples. Sequencing was carried out using PBMCs. The CDR3 spells CASSLGLAGGPSETQYF. The CDR3 bases are TGCGCCAGCAGCTTGGGACTAGCGGGAGGGCCTTCAGAGACCCAGTACTTC.